This TCR beta chain was recorded in a study of T cell repertoires in cytomegalovirus infection. On the study more broadly: Public TCR beta signatures provided an indication of both CMV infection and a matching HLA type. General study findings and limits: People with CMV and the relevant HLA were identified by cumulative public TCR beta family frequency. It was HLA-C-restricted CMV-specific TCR beta clonotypes that dominated the response ex vivo.

MiXCR, applied by TCRdb to the reads, yields one record per CDR3 protein. The sample contains approximately 500,000 distinct CDR3 sequences, approximately 10% of which appear only once. This clonotype was observed a few times. As yet, its antigen is unknown. The CDR3 is 12 residues long. Germline assignment: CDR1 MNHEY and CDR2 SMNVEV (reference sequence). Trimming left V 8 bases short and J 5 bases short, with 12 bases between. V and J are TRBV27 and TRBJ2-5; D not certain. The receptor was isolated from a human donor in good health (CMV status not recorded). Some clones in this sample may be carry-over from other donors' samples. Sequencing was done on a sample of PBMCs. The chain's CDR3 is CASSEIGETQYF. The CDR3 coding sequence is TGTGCCAGCTCTGAGATCGGGGAGACCCAGTACTTC.